This entry concerns a single T cell receptor beta chain. What it binds is not known. This sample was taken from a study of cytomegalovirus exposure and HLA in healthy donors. Study results and caveats: A missense variant in DCLRE1C was later tied to TCR beta V- and J-gene trimming.

Primers included in the PCR were 60 Vbeta and 13 Jbeta primers. Here immunoSEQ multiplex PCR was the method, and the copy in TCRdb shows in-frame clones only, minus some. The profile shows about 87,000 clones, approximately 74% of them singletons. The CDR3 sequence is 15 residues long. V shed 4 bases and J 5 bases; nucleotides not matched to a gene: 12. CDR1 is SGDLS and CDR2 is YYNGEE in the germline V gene. The sequence came from a young man in good health and CMV-seropositive. The V gene is TRBV9, the J gene TRBJ2-7; 7 bases fit TRBD1. Sequenced input: PBMCs. As DNA, the CDR3 is TGTGCCAGCAGCCCTCTACCGAGGGGGCGCGACGAGCAGTACTTC. Protein sequence: CASSPLPRGRDEQYF.